These 18 T cell receptor beta chains share one sample of origin, sequenced in a study of shared clonotypes between healthy human individuals. Profiling relied on immunoSEQ multiplex PCR, and the TCRdb table lists in-frame clones only, not all of them. The sample has roughly 2 million clones, around 95% seen once. The sequenced material came from naive CD4+ T cells sorted from blood. As for subset: CD45RA+ positively selected. All receptors derive from a man younger than 30 in good health.

The chain is built from TRBV2 and TRBJ2-2, with D perhaps being TRBD1 or TRBD2 (6 bases each). V lost 8 bases, J lost 1 base, and 17 bases lay in between. The CDR3 extends over 16 amino acids. CDR1 is SNHLY and CDR2 is FYNNEI in the germline V gene. CDR3 coding DNA: TGTGCCAGCTCGAAGAGGGGGGCCGGGAACACCGGGGAGCTGTTTTTT. Its translation: CASSKRGAGNTGELFF.

The chain couples TRBV7-2 to TRBJ2-7; the match to TRBD2 covers 8 bases. V shed 2 bases, J shed 6 bases, and the junction held 6 bases outside the gene matches. CDR1 and CDR2 from the germline V gene are SGHTA and FQGNSA. This CDR3 region has 14 residues. CDR3 residues: CASSLYGRVGEQYF. The CDR3 DNA is TGTGCCAGCAGCTTATACGGGAGGGTGGGCGAGCAGTACTTC.

The chain joins TRBV30 to TRBJ1-1, with a weak D call TRBD1 (5 bases). The CDR3 loop spans 13 amino acids. V lost 2 bases and J lost 0, with 7 bases in between. CDR1 GTSNPN and CDR2 SVGIG come from the germline V gene (reference sequence). The CDR3 here is CAWSYRLNTEAFF. CDR3 DNA sequence: TGTGCCTGGAGTTACAGGTTGAACACTGAAGCTTTCTTT.

The chain uses TRBV7-9 and TRBJ2-7, with D uncertain. The V end was cut by 0 bases, the J end by 3 bases, with 15 bases between. The CDR3 length is 16 residues. Germline assignment: CDR1 SEHNR and CDR2 FQNEAQ (reference sequence). The CDR3: CASSLAGPPAYYEQYF. Written as DNA, the CDR3 is TGTGCCAGCAGCTTAGCCGGGCCTCCGGCCTACTACGAGCAGTACTTC.

The chain links TRBV20-1 to TRBJ2-7; D unclear. The V and J ends lost 5 bases and 6 bases respectively, with 11 bases between them. Germline assignment: CDR1 DFQATT and CDR2 SNEGSKA (reference sequence). This CDR3 contains 11 residues. The chain's CDR3 is CSAGEDGEQYF. The CDR3 DNA reads TGCAGTGCTGGGGAAGACGGCGAGCAGTACTTC.

This CDR3 reads CATTRATEAFF. The DNA of the CDR3 is TGTGCCACCACTCGGGCAACTGAAGCTTTCTTT. The chain links TRBV6-1 to TRBJ1-1; D gene unclear. Germline assignment: CDR1 MNHNS and CDR2 SASEGT. The CDR3 contains 11 residues. The ends were cut back, 10 bases at V and 5 bases at J, with 11 bases in the middle.

The rearrangement links TRBV7-2 to TRBJ1-1, with a tentative D call TRBD1 (5 bases). V lost 5 bases, J lost 1 base, and 11 bases lay in between. The CDR3 is made up of 14 amino acids. CDR1 SGHTA and CDR2 FQGNSA come from the germline V gene. The DNA of the CDR3 is TGTGCCAGCAGCCGAAGAGACAGGAACACTGAAGCTTTCTTT. It translates to CASSRRDRNTEAFF.

This chain connects TRBV19 to TRBJ1-2; 7 bases are a match to TRBD1. Trimming at V came to 6 bases and at J to 5 bases, leaving 6 bases not matched to a gene. The CDR3 is 13 residues long. Germline V gene data show CDR1 as LNHDA and CDR2 as SQIVND (reference sequence). CDR3: CASRIMTGYGYTF. The DNA for the CDR3 is TGTGCCAGTAGGATTATGACAGGGTATGGCTACACCTTC.

This sequence joins TRBV6-4 and TRBJ2-3, with D perhaps TRBD1 (5 bases). Trimming shortened V by 3 bases and J by 6 bases, and 10 bases separated the two germline ends. The V gene's germline CDR1 is MRHNA and CDR2 SNTAGT. This CDR3 has 13 residues. The DNA for the CDR3 is TGTGCCAGCAGTGATGGGAACAGGGATACGCAGTATTTT. Amino acids: CASSDGNRDTQYF.

On this clone: This specimen includes other DNA sequences encoding the same CDR3. The chain combines TRBV5-8 with TRBJ1-5; D ambiguous. Trimming took 0 bases from V and 4 from J, leaving 8 bases between them. The CDR3 is 14 amino acids. Germline V gives CDR1 SGHTS, CDR2 YDEGEE. The CDR3 DNA reads as TGTGCCAGCAGCTTGGAAGGCGGAAATCAGCCCCAGCATTTT. Residues: CASSLEGGNQPQHF. The full variable domain, its missing parts supplied by reference TRBV5-8 and TRBJ1-5, is EAGVTQSPTHLIKTRGQQATLRCSPISGHTSVYWYQQALGLGLQFLLWYDEGEERNRGNFPPRFSGRQFPNYSSELNVNALELEDSALYLCASSLEGGNQPQHFGDGTRLSIL.

The rearrangement uses TRBV27 and TRBJ2-7; TRBD1 agrees at 7 bases. Germline V lookup: CDR1 MNHEY, CDR2 SMNVEV (reference sequence). The V and J ends lost 2 bases and 1 base, in that order; junction bases with no gene match: 8. This CDR3 spans 16 amino acids. The DNA for the CDR3 is TGTGCCAGCAGTTTAGTCTCGACAGGGAAATCCTACGAGCAGTACTTC. The encoded protein is CASSLVSTGKSYEQYF.

V usage is TRBV5-1 and J usage is TRBJ2-3; D perhaps matches TRBD2 (5 bases). The CDR3 length is 14 residues. V shed 1 base and J shed 1 base, with 7 bases lying between them. CDR1 and CDR2 from the germline V gene are SGHRS and YFSETQ. The CDR3 is CASSLFSGTDTQYF. As DNA, the CDR3 is TGCGCCAGCAGCTTGTTTAGCGGCACAGATACGCAGTATTTT. The full variable domain, its missing parts supplied by reference TRBV5-1 and TRBJ2-3, is KAGVTQTPRYLIKTRGQQVTLSCSPISGHRSVSWYQQTPGQGLQFLFEYFSETQRNKGNFPGRFSGRQFSNSRSEMNVSTLELGDSALYLCASSLFSGTDTQYFGPGTRLTVL.

The rearrangement joins TRBV10-3 to TRBJ1-3; TRBD1 is a possible D gene (5 bases). Germline V gives CDR1 ENHRY, CDR2 SYGVKD. Deletions cut 6 bases from V and 1 base from J, with 19 bases between. The CDR3 consists of 17 residues. The CDR3 loop reads CAIRSGTGPGSGNTIYF. CDR3 nucleotides: TGTGCCATCAGGTCAGGAACAGGCCCCGGATCTGGAAACACCATATATTTT.

The rearrangement joins TRBV19 to TRBJ1-2; D not resolved. Per the germline V gene, CDR1 is LNHDA and CDR2 is SQIVND (reference sequence). V lost 6 bases, J lost 1 base, and 9 bases lay in between. CDR3 size: 13 residues. The CDR3 reads CASRSGLNYGYTF. The CDR3 coding sequence is TGTGCCAGTAGAAGCGGGCTTAACTATGGCTACACCTTC. Full variable domain (missing parts from reference TRBV19 and TRBJ1-2): DGGITQSPKYLFRKEGQNVTLSCEQNLNHDAMYWYRQDPGQGLRLIYYSQIVNDFQKGDIAEGYSVSREKKESFPLTVTSAQKNPTAFYLCASRSGLNYGYTFGSGTRLTVV.

The chain couples TRBV28 to TRBJ1-2; D is unclear. Per germline, CDR1 MDHEN and CDR2 SYDVKM. The CDR3 totals 13 residues. V lost 11 bases and J lost 2, with 15 bases in between. The CDR3: CAAVATPNYGYTF. The CDR3, as DNA: TGTGCCGCCGTGGCTACCCCAAACTATGGCTACACCTTC.

The V call is TRBV5-6, the J call TRBJ1-5; D is perhaps TRBD1 (5 bases). V lost 3 bases and J lost 3, with 13 bases in between. CDR3 length equals 15 residues. Per germline, CDR1 SGHDT and CDR2 YYEEEE. CDR3 nucleotide sequence: TGTGCCAGCAGCTGGGGCGGGGCCTCCAATCAGCCCCAGCATTTT. It codes for CASSWGGASNQPQHF.

The chain links TRBV30 to TRBJ2-7; 7 bases are a match to TRBD1. The CDR3 is 18 amino acids. Germline-derived CDR1 and CDR2 are GTSNPN and SVGIG (reference sequence). J gave up 0 bases and V 3 bases, and 17 bases lay outside the gene matches. CDR3 DNA sequence: TGTGCCTGGAGGCGCCCTTCAGTCGCCAGGGGGAGCTCCTACGAGCAGTACTTC. Translation gives CAWRRPSVARGSSYEQYF. The complete variable domain, with remaining parts taken from reference TRBV30 and TRBJ2-7, reads SQTIHQWPATLVQPVGSPLSLECTVEGTSNPNLYWYRQAAGRGLQLLFYSVGIGQISSEVPQNLSASRPQDRQFILSSKKLLLSDSGFYLCAWRRPSVARGSSYEQYFGPGTRLTVT.

The genes are TRBV9 and TRBJ2-1, with TRBD2 as a possible D gene (5 bases). V was pared by 0 bases and J by 6 bases, with 13 bases between. In germline, CDR1 is SGDLS, CDR2 YYNGEE. The CDR3 loop spans 15 amino acids. CDR3 residues: CASSVGLGLFNEQFF. In nucleotides, the CDR3 is TGTGCCAGCAGCGTAGGGCTAGGACTCTTCAATGAGCAGTTCTTC.